A selection of T cell receptor beta chains follows, all from one sample in a study of CD8 T cells in Susac syndrome. TCRdb redid the calling of the immunoSEQ multiplex PCR reads with MiXCR, one entry per CDR3 protein. Of fewer than 85,000 distinct CDR3 sequences in the sample, approximately 94% were seen once. Sequencing input: CD8+ T cells from PBMCs. These receptors were taken from a human donor with Susac syndrome. The CDR3 runs from the conserved cysteine through the conserved F or W. D genes are given only for firm matches. Clone size is given for some rows only: seen once, a few or many times, or a class if the clone is expanded.

v_call: TRBV12-3/TRBV12-4
j_call: TRBJ1-2
d_call: NA
clone_size: NA
cdr3_nt: TGTGCCAGCAGTCTCCCCCGTGAGGGAAGCTATGGCTACACCTTC
cdr3_aa: CASSLPREGSYGYTF

v_call: TRBV12-3/TRBV12-4
j_call: TRBJ2-3
d_call: NA
clone_size: NA
cdr3_nt: TGTGCCAGCAGTCCCCCCCCGGGCGGAGGAGATACGCAGTATTTT
cdr3_aa: CASSPPPGGGDTQYF

v_call: TRBV7-9
j_call: TRBJ2-7
d_call: NA
clone_size: NA
cdr3_nt: TGTGCCAGCAGCTTAGGGCCGTCAAGCTCCTACGAGCAGTACTTC
cdr3_aa: CASSLGPSSSYEQYF

v_call: TRBV2
j_call: TRBJ2-1
d_call: TRBD1
clone_size: NA
cdr3_nt: TGTGCCAGCACCGAACCAAGGACAGGGGAGAAAACACGCAGCTCCTACAATGAGCAGTTCTTC
cdr3_aa: CASTEPRTGEKTRSSYNEQFF

v_call: TRBV9
j_call: TRBJ2-1
d_call: NA
clone_size: NA
cdr3_nt: TGTGCCAGCAGTGCCCCCCACGGAGGTGGCACTGAGCAGTTCTTC
cdr3_aa: CASSAPHGGGTEQFF

v_call: TRBV19
j_call: TRBJ2-2
d_call: TRBD1
clone_size: once
cdr3_nt: TGTGCCAGTAGCGACAGGGGCACCGGGGAGCTGTTTTTT
cdr3_aa: CASSDRGTGELFF

v_call: TRBV19
j_call: TRBJ2-1
d_call: NA
clone_size: once
cdr3_nt: TGTGCCAGCACCCGCCGGGATATTTGGAATGAGCAGTTCTTC
cdr3_aa: CASTRRDIWNEQFF

v_call: TRBV9
j_call: TRBJ2-1
d_call: NA
clone_size: NA
cdr3_nt: TGTGCCAGCAGCCTCAGTGGGGGCAGCCTAGCCTACAATGAGCAGTTCTTC
cdr3_aa: CASSLSGGSLAYNEQFF

v_call: TRBV20-1
j_call: TRBJ1-2
d_call: NA
clone_size: NA
cdr3_nt: TGCAGTACCGGGGAGGGAGGGGCCCCTGGGGGCTACACCTTC
cdr3_aa: CSTGEGGAPGGYTF

v_call: TRBV13
j_call: TRBJ2-2
d_call: NA
clone_size: once
cdr3_nt: TGTGCCAGTTTAGACAGCCGCCCCGGGGAGCTGTTTTTT
cdr3_aa: CASLDSRPGELFF

v_call: TRBV11-2
j_call: TRBJ1-1
d_call: NA
clone_size: once
cdr3_nt: TGTGCCAGCAGCTTATGGGGGTCGAACACTGAAGCTTTCTTT
cdr3_aa: CASSLWGSNTEAFF

v_call: TRBV7-9
j_call: TRBJ1-2
d_call: NA
clone_size: NA
cdr3_nt: TGTGCCAGCATCGAATACAGGGATGGTGGCTACACCTTC
cdr3_aa: CASIEYRDGGYTF

v_call: TRBV6-5
j_call: TRBJ2-5
d_call: NA
clone_size: NA
cdr3_nt: TGTGCCAGCAGTTACTCGCGCCAGACCCAGTACTTC
cdr3_aa: CASSYSRQTQYF

v_call: TRBV10-3
j_call: TRBJ2-5
d_call: NA
clone_size: NA
cdr3_nt: TGTGCCATCGGGGACAACCAAGAGACCCAGTACTTC
cdr3_aa: CAIGDNQETQYF

v_call: TRBV7-2
j_call: TRBJ2-1
d_call: NA
clone_size: NA
cdr3_nt: TGTGCCAGCAGCTTAGATCCAGCGGGCTCCTACAATGAGCAGTTCTTC
cdr3_aa: CASSLDPAGSYNEQFF

v_call: TRBV4-1
j_call: TRBJ2-1
d_call: NA
clone_size: once
cdr3_nt: TGCGCCAGCAGCCAAGTCGGAGGGGAACAGTTCTTC
cdr3_aa: CASSQVGGEQFF

v_call: TRBV2
j_call: TRBJ2-1
d_call: NA
clone_size: NA
cdr3_nt: TGTGCCAGCAGTGAACTTTCCTACAATGAGCAGTTCTTC
cdr3_aa: CASSELSYNEQFF

v_call: TRBV24-1
j_call: TRBJ1-1
d_call: NA
clone_size: NA
cdr3_nt: TGTGCCACCAGTGACTCGGACAGCACTGAAGCTTTCTTT
cdr3_aa: CATSDSDSTEAFF

v_call: TRBV7-8
j_call: TRBJ2-4
d_call: TRBD2
clone_size: NA
cdr3_nt: TGTGCCAGCAGCTTAGGAACTAGCGGGGGAAAGTACAAAAACATTCAGTACTTC
cdr3_aa: CASSLGTSGGKYKNIQYF

v_call: TRBV28
j_call: TRBJ1-1
d_call: NA
clone_size: NA
cdr3_nt: TGTGCCAGCATGAGCCTGAACACTGAAGCTTTCTTT
cdr3_aa: CASMSLNTEAFF

v_call: TRBV7-9
j_call: TRBJ2-1
d_call: NA
clone_size: NA
cdr3_nt: TGTGCCAGCAGCTTGGATTCGTTACACAATGAGCAGTTCTTC
cdr3_aa: CASSLDSLHNEQFF

v_call: TRBV7-9
j_call: TRBJ2-1
d_call: TRBD2
clone_size: NA
cdr3_nt: TGTGCCAGCAGGGTGGCGGGAGTACGGGACCCGGACAATGAGCAGTTCTTC
cdr3_aa: CASRVAGVRDPDNEQFF

v_call: TRBV5-1
j_call: TRBJ2-7
d_call: NA
clone_size: NA
cdr3_nt: TGCGCCAGCAGCTTGGAGGGTTCGGAGTACGAGCAGTACTTC
cdr3_aa: CASSLEGSEYEQYF

v_call: TRBV12-5
j_call: TRBJ1-2
d_call: NA
clone_size: NA
cdr3_nt: NA
cdr3_aa: CASGLGTGQIYGYTF

v_call: TRBV12-3/TRBV12-4
j_call: TRBJ1-6
d_call: NA
clone_size: NA
cdr3_nt: TGTGCCAGCCGCTTAGGTACGGTGGCGTATAATTCACCCCTCCACTTT
cdr3_aa: CASRLGTVAYNSPLHF

v_call: TRBV6-4
j_call: TRBJ1-2
d_call: NA
clone_size: NA
cdr3_nt: TGTGCCAGCAGCGCTGGACTACCCTATGGCTACACCTTC
cdr3_aa: CASSAGLPYGYTF

v_call: TRBV4-3
j_call: TRBJ1-6
d_call: NA
clone_size: NA
cdr3_nt: TGCGCCAGCAGCCAAGCTAACTCCTATAATTCACCCCTCCACTTT
cdr3_aa: CASSQANSYNSPLHF

v_call: TRBV9
j_call: TRBJ2-1
d_call: TRBD2
clone_size: NA
cdr3_nt: TGTGCCAGCAGCGTAGACAAGCGGGGTGCCTACAATGAGCAGTTCTTC
cdr3_aa: CASSVDKRGAYNEQFF

v_call: TRBV6-1
j_call: TRBJ2-7
d_call: NA
clone_size: NA
cdr3_nt: TGTGCCAGCAGCCCGGCGTACGAGCAGTACTTC
cdr3_aa: CASSPAYEQYF

v_call: TRBV7-9
j_call: TRBJ2-5
d_call: NA
clone_size: NA
cdr3_nt: TGTGCCAGCAGATCTGTGGGGCCCAAAGAGACCCAGTACTTC
cdr3_aa: CASRSVGPKETQYF

v_call: TRBV11-2
j_call: TRBJ1-1
d_call: TRBD1
clone_size: NA
cdr3_nt: TGTGCCAGCAGCTCATCCAACAGGGGGCTTTCTGAAGCTTTCTTT
cdr3_aa: CASSSSNRGLSEAFF

v_call: TRBV7-3
j_call: TRBJ2-1
d_call: TRBD2
clone_size: NA
cdr3_nt: TGTGCCAGCAGCCCCTGGGGAGGGGAACGCAATGAGCAGTTCTTC
cdr3_aa: CASSPWGGERNEQFF

v_call: TRBV15
j_call: TRBJ2-1
d_call: TRBD2
clone_size: NA
cdr3_nt: TGTGCCACAGTTTCGACTAGCGGGGGGACCCATGAGCAGTTCTTC
cdr3_aa: CATVSTSGGTHEQFF

v_call: TRBV7-9
j_call: TRBJ2-2
d_call: NA
clone_size: NA
cdr3_nt: TGTGCCAGCAGCTACCTGACCGGGGAGCTGTTTTTT
cdr3_aa: CASSYLTGELFF

v_call: TRBV19
j_call: TRBJ2-1
d_call: NA
clone_size: NA
cdr3_nt: TGTGCCAGTAGTATCGGGGGCAGCGGCTACAATGAGCAGTTCTTC
cdr3_aa: CASSIGGSGYNEQFF

v_call: TRBV11-2
j_call: TRBJ1-4
d_call: NA
clone_size: NA
cdr3_nt: TGTGCCAGCAGCATCAGGGCAGCTAATGAAAAACTGTTTTTT
cdr3_aa: CASSIRAANEKLFF

v_call: TRBV12-3/TRBV12-4
j_call: TRBJ2-1
d_call: NA
clone_size: NA
cdr3_nt: TGTGCCAGCGGGCTACCCGGGGGGCAAGAGCAGTTCTTC
cdr3_aa: CASGLPGGQEQFF

v_call: TRBV2
j_call: TRBJ2-5
d_call: NA
clone_size: NA
cdr3_nt: TGTGCCAGCGAGACAGGGAGGGAGACCCAGTACTTC
cdr3_aa: CASETGRETQYF

v_call: TRBV7-9
j_call: TRBJ1-6
d_call: NA
clone_size: NA
cdr3_nt: TGTGCCAGCAGCGGGGACCGGGACGATAATTCACCCCTCCACTTT
cdr3_aa: CASSGDRDDNSPLHF

v_call: TRBV11-2
j_call: TRBJ1-1
d_call: NA
clone_size: NA
cdr3_nt: TGTGCCAGCAGCCTCGACCCGGGTCCTACTGAAGCTTTCTTT
cdr3_aa: CASSLDPGPTEAFF

v_call: TRBV27
j_call: TRBJ2-3
d_call: NA
clone_size: once
cdr3_nt: TGTGCCAGCACTGCGGGACCCAGCACAGATACGCAGTATTTT
cdr3_aa: CASTAGPSTDTQYF

v_call: TRBV9
j_call: TRBJ1-1
d_call: NA
clone_size: NA
cdr3_nt: TGTGCCAGCAGCCCCGAGGCTTTCTTT
cdr3_aa: CASSPEAFF

v_call: TRBV29-1
j_call: TRBJ2-3
d_call: TRBD2
clone_size: NA
cdr3_nt: TGCAGCGTTGAACCCCGGGGGGGATTGGTAGATACGCAGTATTTT
cdr3_aa: CSVEPRGGLVDTQYF

v_call: TRBV2
j_call: TRBJ2-1
d_call: NA
clone_size: NA
cdr3_nt: TGTGCCAGCAGTGAACGGGGATCCCGAGGCAATGAGCAGTTCTTC
cdr3_aa: CASSERGSRGNEQFF